One and the same sample provided the 24 T cell receptor beta chains below, sequenced in a study of cytomegalovirus exposure and HLA in healthy donors. The PCR used 60 Vbeta and 13 Jbeta primers. Produced via immunoSEQ multiplex PCR; TCRdb's table is partial and in-frame only. This sample has 130,000 or so clones; roughly 78% occur once, and the top ten carry 3% to 3.5%. Sequencing was performed on PBMCs. Source of these receptors: a man younger than 35 in good health and CMV-seropositive.

The chain combines TRBV28 with TRBJ1-2, with TRBD1 identical over 10 bases. The CDR3 has 14 amino acids. Germline V gives CDR1 MDHEN, CDR2 SYDVKM. V lost 6 bases to trimming and J lost 8 bases; unmatched junction nucleotides: 9. The chain's CDR3 is CASRHGDRGHGYTF. The CDR3 bases are TGTGCCAGCAGGCACGGAGACAGGGGGCACGGCTACACCTTC.

The chain couples TRBV7-9 to TRBJ2-5; maybe TRBD1 (5 bases). The CDR3 contains 14 residues. In germline, CDR1 is SEHNR, CDR2 FQNEAQ (reference sequence). V gave up 1 base and J gave up 4 bases, with 10 bases separating them. The DNA of the CDR3 is TGTGCCAGCAGCTTAGGGGGCGCGGTAGAGACCCAGTACTTC. Translation: CASSLGGAVETQYF.

The chain is built from TRBV14 and TRBJ1-4, with D possibly TRBD1 on 5 matching bases. The CDR3 has 13 amino acids. Per germline, CDR1 SGHDN and CDR2 FVKESK. The V end lost 3 bases, the J end lost 10 bases, and 12 bases lay between the germline ends. The CDR3 region has the DNA TGTGCCAGCAGCCAGCTCGACAGAGGAAAACTGTTTTTT. This codes for CASSQLDRGKLFF.

The rearrangement joins TRBV29-1 to TRBJ1-1; D gene ambiguous. Trimming took off 1 base at V and 10 bases at J, with 7 bases between the two ends. The CDR3 is 10 residues long. Per the germline V gene, CDR1 is SQVTM and CDR2 is ANQGSEA. The CDR3 loop reads CSVEGERAFF. In DNA form, the CDR3 reads TGCAGCGTTGAAGGCGAGAGAGCTTTCTTT.

V and J are TRBV1 and TRBJ2-7; the D call TRBD2 from the table was never checked on the DNA. TRBV1 is tagged as a pseudogene. This CDR3 is built from 16 residues. The CDR3 DNA follows: TGCACCAGCAGCCAAGTCTCGGGACTAGTGGTCCGCGCGCAGTACTTC. Its translation is CTSSQVSGLVVRAQYF.

CDR3 residues: CASSPWDRGRTGELFF. The DNA for the CDR3 is TGTGCCAGCAGCCCTTGGGACAGGGGGCGAACCGGGGAGCTGTTTTTT. V is TRBV11-2 and J is TRBJ2-2; the match to TRBD1 covers 12 bases. CDR1 and CDR2 (germline): SGHAT, FQNNGV. There are 16 residues in the CDR3. J lost 5 bases, V lost 5 bases, and 6 bases had no gene match. Looking up the rest from reference TRBV11-2 and TRBJ2-2 gives the full variable domain: EAGVAQSPRYKIIEKRQSVAFWCNPISGHATLYWYQQILGQGPKLLIQFQNNGVVDDSQLPKDRFSAERLKGVDSTLKIQPAKLEDSAVYLCASSPWDRGRTGELFFGEGSRLTVL.

The chain joins TRBV6-5 to TRBJ2-1; TRBD2 matches at 11 bases. The CDR3 covers 15 residues. Germline V gene sequence: CDR1 MNHEY, CDR2 SVGAGI. Unmatched junction bases numbered 4, after V lost 1 base and J lost 8 bases. The CDR3 region has the DNA TGTGCCAGCAGTTACTTAGCGGGAGGGATGGATGAGCAGTTCTTC. Translation gives CASSYLAGGMDEQFF.

The CDR3 DNA reads as TGTGCCAGCAGCCGCCAAGAGGGCCGCGAGCAGTACTTC. Amino acids: CASSRQEGREQYF. The chain is built from TRBV7-8 and TRBJ2-7, with D perhaps TRBD2 (5 bases). The germline V gene has CDR1 SGHVS and CDR2 FQNEAQ. CDR3 length: 13 amino acids. The ends were cut back, 5 bases at V and 6 bases at J, with 14 bases in the middle.

This sequence joins TRBV18 and TRBJ2-7; D might be TRBD2 (5 bases). CDR1 KGHSH and CDR2 LQKENI come from the germline V gene. V was cut by 2 bases and J by 0 bases, with 17 bases left in between. This CDR3 contains 17 residues. CDR3 sequence: CASSPGQIGLASYEQYF. The CDR3 DNA reads TGTGCCAGCTCACCAGGGCAAATCGGACTGGCCTCCTACGAGCAGTACTTC.

In the case of this clone: This sample includes further DNA sequences coding for the same CDR3. The CDR3 DNA is TGTGCCAGCAGTGACAGCTATGGCTACACCTTC. This translates into CASSDSYGYTF. The rearrangement joins TRBV6-1 to TRBJ1-2; D is unresolved. V lost 3 bases to trimming and J lost 4 bases, with 3 bases between them. This CDR3 comprises 11 residues. Germline V gene lookup returns CDR1 MNHNS and CDR2 SASEGT.

In this sample, this clone turned up once. The chain has TRBV2 and TRBJ2-7, with 7 positions matching TRBD2. This CDR3 comprises 14 residues. Germline CDR1 SNHLY, CDR2 FYNNEI. The V segment lost 6 bases and the J segment 3 bases; nucleotides outside the gene matches: 8. The CDR3 sequence: CASSPLGEGYEQYF. The CDR3 DNA reads TGTGCCAGCAGCCCCTTGGGGGAGGGCTACGAGCAGTACTTC. Full variable domain (outside the CDR3, taken from reference TRBV2 and TRBJ2-7): EPEVTQTPSHQVTQMGQEVILRCVPISNHLYFYWYRQILGQKVEFLVSFYNNEISEKSEIFDDQFSVERPDGSNFTLKIRSTKLEDSAMYFCASSPLGEGYEQYFGPGTRLTVT.

The chain uses TRBV2 and TRBJ2-1, with D perhaps matching TRBD2 (5 bases). This CDR3 comprises 11 residues. Trimming removed 9 bases at V and 6 bases at J, with 9 bases between. Per the germline V gene, CDR1 is SNHLY and CDR2 is FYNNEI. The DNA of the CDR3 is TGTGCCAGTAAGCGGAGCAATGAGCAGTTCTTC. This sequence encodes CASKRSNEQFF.

The J gene is TRBJ2-5, the V gene TRBV10-3; TRBD2 is a possible D gene (5 bases). TRBJ2-7 matches the DNA end more closely, so the J call is doubtful. Germline V lookup: CDR1 ENHRY, CDR2 SYGVKD. The CDR3 spans 14 residues. The CDR3 region is CAISESSAGYEQYF. CDR3 in DNA: TGTGCCATCAGTGAGTCTAGCGCTGGCTACGAGCAGTACTTC.

This chain joins TRBV30 and TRBJ2-2; the D gene is possibly TRBD2 (5 bases). From germline, CDR1 is GTSNPN and CDR2 SVGIG (reference sequence). The CDR3 length is 14 residues. Trimming cost V 1 base and J 4 bases, with 10 bases left between them. This CDR3 is CAWSGTYFTGELFF. The CDR3 DNA follows: TGTGCCTGGAGTGGGACTTACTTCACCGGGGAGCTGTTTTTT.

Written as DNA, the CDR3 is TGTGCCAGCAGTTGGACAGGCGGCAGGGATACGCAGTATTTT. Translating gives CASSWTGGRDTQYF. V is TRBV28 and J is TRBJ2-3, with TRBD1 matching 7 bases. Trimming removed 4 bases from V and 6 bases from J; junction bases left unmatched: 7. The CDR3 totals 14 residues. The germline V gene encodes CDR1 MDHEN and CDR2 SYDVKM.

This clone occurred a few times. The chain has TRBV30 and TRBJ2-7, with 9 positions matching TRBD1. CDR3 length: 14 amino acids. Germline V lookup: CDR1 GTSNPN, CDR2 SVGIG (reference sequence). Trimming removed 1 base from V and 3 bases from J; junction bases left unmatched: 4. The CDR3 nucleotides read TGTGCCTGGAGTGCCGGGACAGGGAGCTACGAGCAGTACTTC. It translates to CAWSAGTGSYEQYF.

The J gene is TRBJ2-5, the V gene TRBV7-8; a possible D gene is TRBD2 (6 bases). Germline V gene lookup returns CDR1 SGHVS and CDR2 FQNEAQ. The CDR3 has 16 residues. V was trimmed by 4 bases and J by 2 bases, leaving 17 bases between them. The CDR3 here is CASSSQPPGDQETQYF. CDR3 nucleotide sequence: TGTGCCAGCAGCTCACAGCCTCCGGGAGATCAAGAGACCCAGTACTTC.

The chain couples TRBV6-5 to TRBJ1-4, with a tentative D call TRBD1 (5 bases). This CDR3 is built from 12 residues. Germline lookup yields CDR1 MNHEY and CDR2 SVGAGI. V lost 11 bases and J lost 8, with 15 bases in between. The CDR3, as DNA: TGTGCCGCAGGGCAGGGAAAGGAAAAACTGTTTTTT. Translation gives CAAGQGKEKLFF.

This chain connects TRBV4-1 to TRBJ2-7; 7 nucleotides match TRBD1. Germline values: CDR1 MGHRA, CDR2 YSYEKL. The ends lost 2 bases at V and 3 bases at J; junction bases unmatched: 7. There are 15 residues in the CDR3. The CDR3 loop reads CASSQHRPGGYEQYF. CDR3 in DNA: TGCGCCAGCAGCCAACACCGGCCAGGGGGCTACGAGCAGTACTTC.

This chain links TRBV27 with TRBJ1-3, with unresolved D. Trimming removed 4 bases from V and 0 bases from J, with 7 bases in between. Germline assignment: CDR1 MNHEY and CDR2 SMNVEV (reference sequence). The CDR3 runs 14 residues. CDR3 loop: CASSSGISGNTIYF. CDR3 DNA: TGTGCCAGCAGTTCAGGTATCTCTGGAAACACCATATATTTT.

This chain uses TRBV7-9 with TRBJ1-3; 8 nucleotides match TRBD1. Germline CDR1 and CDR2: SEHNR and FQNEAQ (reference sequence). The CDR3 covers 15 residues. V lost 4 bases and J lost 2; bases outside the gene matches: 4. Written as DNA, the CDR3 is TGTGCCAGCAGCTCGGACAGGGTGACTGGAAACACCATATATTTT. Protein product: CASSSDRVTGNTIYF.

The chain employs TRBV15 and TRBJ1-1; D is unclear. Germline V gives CDR1 LNHNV, CDR2 YYDKDF (reference sequence). V gave up 0 bases and J gave up 0 bases, with 5 bases separating them. The CDR3 loop spans 14 amino acids. CDR3 DNA: TGTGCCACCAGCAGAGATTCCTTGAACACTGAAGCTTTCTTT. Encoded protein: CATSRDSLNTEAFF. Full variable domain (outside the CDR3, taken from reference TRBV15 and TRBJ1-1): DAMVIQNPRYQVTQFGKPVTLSCSQTLNHNVMYWYQQKSSQAPKLLFHYYDKDFNNEADTPDNFQSRRPNTSFCFLDIRSPGLGDTAMYLCATSRDSLNTEAFFGQGTRLTVV.

The chain has TRBV7-9 and TRBJ1-1; no clear D gene. Trimming shortened V by 5 bases and J by 2 bases, and 6 bases separated the two germline ends. The V gene's germline CDR1 is SEHNR and CDR2 FQNEAQ (reference sequence). The CDR3 contains 12 residues. The CDR3 DNA follows: TGTGCCAGCAGCACCTATAACACTGAAGCTTTCTTT. This translates into CASSTYNTEAFF.

The chain joins TRBV7-8 to TRBJ1-5, with a weak D call TRBD1 (6 bases). The CDR3 has 16 residues. The V end lost 2 bases, the J end lost 1 base, and 12 bases lay between the germline ends. Germline CDR1 is SGHVS and CDR2 is FQNEAQ. The CDR3 DNA follows: TGTGCCAGCAGCTTAATGGGGGCATGGAGCAATCAGCCCCAGCATTTT. Translated: CASSLMGAWSNQPQHF.